These 6 T cell receptor beta chains were all obtained from the same sample, sequenced in a study of neurological immune-mediated disorders. TCRdb fed the 5' RACE reads into MiXCR, producing one record per CDR3 protein. In the table there are roughly 38,000 distinct CDR3 sequences, over 8.5% of which are singletons. Time point meaning: technical triplicate 1. The sequenced sample consisted of PBMCs. These receptors were collected from a man between 60 and 75 years old with HTLV-1-associated myelopathy (HAM/TSP).

This clonotype was seen ten or more times. The rearrangement uses TRBV29-1 and TRBJ1-3; TRBD1 is a possible D gene (5 bases). With 7 bases removed from V and 2 bases from J, the gap between germline ends came to 9 bases. Germline CDR1 and CDR2: SQVTM and ANQGSEA. The CDR3 consists of 12 residues. CDR3 loop: CSAEGPGNTIYF. DNA of the CDR3: TGCAGCGCTGAGGGGCCTGGAAACACCATATATTTT.

Ten or more counts support this clonotype. CDR3 protein: CASSERRSGGEKLFF. Here the CDR3 DNA reads TGTGCCAGCAGTGAAAGGAGGTCCGGGGGGGAAAAACTGTTTTTT. The V call is TRBV2, the J call TRBJ1-4, with D possibly matching TRBD1 (5 bases). Germline loops: CDR1 SNHLY, CDR2 FYNNEI. Trimming removed 2 bases from V and 8 bases from J, with 15 bases in between. CDR3 size: 15 residues.

This clonotype was seen ten or more times. The chain employs TRBV5-1 and TRBJ2-1, with a weak D call TRBD2 (7 bases). Germline V gene data show CDR1 as SGHRS and CDR2 as YFSETQ. The V gene lost 3 bases and the J gene lost 6 bases, with 16 bases spanning the gap. The CDR3 has 15 residues. The CDR3 reads CASSSGDYRVNEQFF. The DNA for the CDR3 is TGCGCCAGCAGCTCGGGGGACTACAGGGTCAATGAGCAGTTCTTC.

This clonotype came up many times. V is TRBV20-1 and J is TRBJ2-3; D not certain. This CDR3 has 12 residues. V was trimmed by 0 bases and J by 4 bases, leaving 5 bases between them. CDR1 and CDR2 from the germline V gene are DFQATT and SNEGSKA (reference sequence). CDR3 amino acids: CSARDLSDTQYF. CDR3 coding DNA: TGCAGTGCTAGAGATCTATCAGATACGCAGTATTTT.

This clonotype was seen at least ten times. The chain has TRBV7-9 and TRBJ1-2; the match to TRBD1 covers 7 bases. The CDR3 has 14 residues. Germline loops: CDR1 SEHNR, CDR2 FQNEAQ (reference sequence). J gave up 5 bases and V 10 bases, and 13 bases lay outside the gene matches. In DNA form, the CDR3 reads TGTGCCAACAGTATCGAAAGACAGGGATATGGCTACACCTTC. This sequence encodes CANSIERQGYGYTF.

This clonotype was found many times. The gene calls are TRBV7-9 and TRBJ2-7; D might be TRBD1 (5 bases). With 4 bases removed from V and 5 bases from J, the gap between germline ends came to 21 bases. The germline V gene encodes CDR1 SEHNR and CDR2 FQNEAQ (reference sequence). The CDR3 runs 16 residues. CDR3 nucleotides: TGTGCCAGCAGCTCAGGTCCACAGGTTTTTACGCACGAGCAGTACTTC. It specifies CASSSGPQVFTHEQYF.